The rows below give T cell receptor beta chains drawn from one sample of a study of T-cell reconstitution after alpha-beta-depleted transplantation in children. TCRdb used MiXCR to reprocess the PCR reads, holding one entry per CDR3 protein. The sample contains 750,000 to 950,000 distinct CDR3 sequences, roughly 15% of which appear only once. This specimen consisted of PBMCs, mostly from graft donor cells, obtained 360 days after TCRalphabeta/CD19-depleted stem cell transplant. The receptor source for this set is a male patient aged 10 to 17 who had a stem cell transplant for acute lymphoblastic leukemia, so the T cells may come from the graft donor. Both conserved end residues are part of each CDR3. D genes are given only for firm matches. Not every row has a clone size; where given, it reads once, few, many or a size class.

J | size | D | V | CDR3 | DNA
TRBJ1-1 | few | NA | TRBV6-5 | CASSYARGSAEAFF | TGTGCCAGCAGTTACGCCAGGGGCAGCGCTGAAGCTTTCTTT
TRBJ2-1 | NA | TRBD1 | TRBV24-1 | CATSSRGGKASSYNEQFF | TGTGCCACCAGTAGTAGAGGGGGCAAGGCAAGCTCCTACAATGAGCAGTTCTTC
TRBJ1-6 | few | NA | TRBV29-1 | CSVHIRGSSYNSPLHF | TGCAGCGTCCATATCCGGGGGAGCTCCTATAATTCACCCCTCCACTTT
TRBJ2-3 | few | TRBD1 | TRBV12-3/TRBV12-4 | CASSKQGVPTDTQYF | TGTGCCAGCAGTAAACAGGGGGTACCCACAGATACGCAGTATTTT
TRBJ2-2 | few | NA | TRBV9 | CASSVEGYTLELFF | TGTGCCAGCAGCGTAGAGGGTTACACCCTGGAGCTGTTTTTT
TRBJ1-1 | NA | NA | TRBV6-1 | CASSPGGGPRTEAFF | TGTGCCAGCAGTCCCGGGGGGGGACCCAGGACTGAAGCTTTCTTT
TRBJ2-3 | few | NA | TRBV27 | CASSFGLSTDTQYF | TGTGCCAGCAGTTTCGGCTTAAGCACAGATACGCAGTATTTT
TRBJ2-2 | few | NA | TRBV20-1 | CSATTLASRTGELFF | TGCAGTGCGACTACCCTAGCATCCAGAACCGGGGAGCTGTTTTTT
TRBJ2-7 | NA | TRBD1 | TRBV5-1 | CASSRLPGQPTYEQYF | TGCGCCAGCAGTCGCTTACCGGGACAGCCTACCTACGAGCAGTACTTC
TRBJ2-7 | NA | NA | TRBV10-3 | CATRGVLGDEQYF | TGTGCCACCCGTGGGGTCCTCGGCGACGAGCAGTACTTC
TRBJ2-5 | NA | NA | TRBV15 | CATSRSTTSAVAEGTQYF | TGTGCCACCAGCAGATCAACAACCTCGGCAGTGGCGGAGGGGACCCAGTACTTC
TRBJ2-1 | few | NA | TRBV5-1 | CASSLVGGANEQFF | TGCGCCAGCAGCTTGGTAGGGGGGGCGAATGAGCAGTTCTTC
TRBJ2-2 | few | TRBD1 | TRBV6-5 | CASSYPPGTGITGELFF | TGTGCCAGCAGTTATCCCCCCGGGACAGGGATCACCGGGGAGCTGTTTTTT
TRBJ2-1 | many | NA | TRBV5-1 | CASSSNRYNEQFF | TGCGCCAGCAGCTCGAACCGTTACAATGAGCAGTTCTTC
TRBJ2-7 | many | NA | TRBV12-3/TRBV12-4 | CASSLVGNEQYF | TGTGCCAGCAGTTTAGTAGGGAACGAGCAGTACTTC
TRBJ2-5 | few | TRBD1 | TRBV28 | CASSLLARGQETQYF | TGTGCCAGCAGTTTATTGGCCAGGGGGCAAGAGACCCAGTACTTC
TRBJ2-3 | NA | NA | TRBV11-2 | CASRKPGLLTDTQYF | TGTGCCAGCAGAAAACCCGGACTTCTCACAGATACGCAGTATTTT
TRBJ2-3 | few | TRBD2 | TRBV9 | CASSVAPGLAANPSTDTQYF | TGTGCCAGCAGCGTAGCCCCCGGACTAGCGGCAAACCCTAGCACAGATACGCAGTATTTT
TRBJ2-3 | NA | NA | TRBV5-1 | CASSLDQRSLSTDTQYF | TGCGCCAGCAGCTTGGACCAGCGGAGCCTTAGCACAGATACGCAGTATTTT
TRBJ1-1 | NA | TRBD1 | TRBV10-3 | CAIRGQQNTEAFF | TGTGCCATCAGGGGACAGCAGAACACTGAAGCTTTCTTT
TRBJ2-7 | few | TRBD2 | TRBV5-1 | CASSRSLGLAGSYEQYF | TGCGCCAGCAGCCGGAGTCTGGGACTAGCCGGTTCCTACGAGCAGTACTTC
TRBJ2-7 | NA | TRBD2 | TRBV18 | CASSELADTYEQYF | TGTGCCAGCTCAGAGCTAGCGGACACCTACGAGCAGTACTTC